The T cell receptor beta chain described here comes from a study of CD4 T cells in relation to SARS-CoV-2 and coronaviruses. The overall study: After around 10 days of antigen culture, PBMC TCR beta CDR3s were sequenced.

The unexposed donors gave CD4+ T cells in about 2011-2019, prior to COVID-19. CD4+ T cells were isolated from the cells after about ten days of culture. The CDR3 spans 14 residues. Germline V CDR1 and CDR2: MNHEY, SVGAGI. With 0 bases removed from V and 1 base from J, the gap between germline ends came to 6 bases. Repertoires were generated with immunoSEQ multiplex PCR, while TCRdb's copy carries only in-frame clones and drops some. The data show around 9,800 clones, with 70% to 80% seen just once and more than 15% held by the top ten. Turning to this clone: Its cognate antigen is unknown.

Study findings and constraints: About 65% of donors had memory CD4+ clonotypes crossrecognizing SARS-CoV-2 and common cold coronavirus spike. No donor gave both pre-pandemic and post-infection samples.

The chain employs TRBV6-5 and TRBJ1-2; D may be TRBD1 (5 bases). The TCR sequence derives from a human donor in good health. The sequencing sample was made of CD4+ T cells from PBMCs, cultured in vitro. CDR3 loop: CASSYSTDNYGYTF. DNA for the CDR3: TGTGCCAGCAGTTACTCGACAGATAACTATGGCTACACCTTC.